Sequencing of this TCR beta chain was carried out in a study of blood T cell repertoires in COVID-19. For the study at large: COVID-19 samples collected from the United States, Italy and Spain covered acute and convalescent phases. Nucleic acid was either cDNA or gDNA, and it came from T cells, B-cell-depleted T cells, or PBMCs.

In the original workflow: Counts of nucleated cells, estimated from reference gene primer amplification, were obtained. The method was immunoSEQ multiplex PCR; TCRdb's version includes in-frame clones alone and lacks a portion of them. D and trimming come from the DNA, and the V and J calls and clone size come from that table. The sample records tens of thousands of clones, 85% to 90% being singletons. Germline V gene lookup returns CDR1 LNHDA and CDR2 SQIVND (reference sequence). The V and J ends lost 4 bases and 6 bases, in that order; junction bases with no gene match: 6. CDR3 length: 16 amino acids.

Source material: peripheral blood. The origin of this receptor is a man in his fifties or sixties with active COVID-19. The chain recombines TRBV19 with TRBJ2-1, with 13 bases lining up with TRBD2. CDR3 region: CASSTLLAGGPNEQFF. CDR3 coding DNA: TGTGCCAGTAGTACCTTACTAGCGGGGGGGCCCAATGAGCAGTTCTTC.